What follows is one T cell receptor beta chain and its context. What it recognizes is unknown. 5'RACE template switching produced TCR cDNA carrying a universal primer site and UMIs. In TCRdb, the 5' RACE reads were re-called with MiXCR into one record per CDR3 protein. There are about 300,000 distinct CDR3 sequences in the sample; about 4% occur only once, and 20% to 25% lies in the top ten. The data were taken from a study of T cells after yellow fever vaccination. Study results and limitations: Shared CD4/CD8 clonotypes were a small share, likely from convergent recombination.

From germline, CDR1 is SGHAT and CDR2 FQNNGV. V shed 0 bases and J shed 4 bases, with 9 bases lying between them. The CDR3 runs 14 residues. Sequencing used PBMCs, obtained 5 days after the yellow fever booster vaccination. The clonotype comes from a man between 18 and 35 years old who received the YFV17D yellow fever vaccine. This chain connects TRBV11-2 to TRBJ2-5; D call uncertain. The CDR3 reads CASSLEWQGETQYF. The CDR3 DNA follows: TGTGCCAGCAGCTTAGAATGGCAAGGAGAGACCCAGTACTTC.